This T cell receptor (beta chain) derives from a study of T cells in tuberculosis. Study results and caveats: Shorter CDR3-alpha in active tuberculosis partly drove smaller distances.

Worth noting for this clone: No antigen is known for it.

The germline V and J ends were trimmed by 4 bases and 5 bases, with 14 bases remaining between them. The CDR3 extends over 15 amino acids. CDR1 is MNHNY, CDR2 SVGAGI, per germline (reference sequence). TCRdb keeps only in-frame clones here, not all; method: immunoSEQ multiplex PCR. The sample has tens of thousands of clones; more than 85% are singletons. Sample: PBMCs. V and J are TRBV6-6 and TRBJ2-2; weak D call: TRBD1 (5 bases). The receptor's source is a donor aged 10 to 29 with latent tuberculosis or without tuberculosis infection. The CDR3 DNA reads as TGTGCCAGCAGTTTTAGACAGCGTGGTACCGGGGAGCTGTTTTTT. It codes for CASSFRQRGTGELFF.